These T cell receptor beta chains were read from a single sample in a study of blood T cell repertoires in COVID-19. TCRdb's copy holds only in-frame clones and misses some; the assay was immunoSEQ multiplex PCR. This sample has roughly 230,000 clones, with about 85% found just once. Sequenced: PBMCs or T cells enriched from blood (not recorded which). The receptors were sampled from a woman between 50 and 59 years old who had been exposed to COVID-19. Each CDR3 is given with its conserved first and last residue. A D gene is named only where the DNA matches it firmly. A row's size may be missing; if present it is once, few, many or a size class.

TRBV6-5	TRBJ2-7	TRBD2	-	TGTGCCAGCAGAGACCGGAGGCTAGCGGGGGACGAGCAGTACTTC	CASRDRRLAGDEQYF
TRBV10-3	TRBJ1-1	-	-	TGTGCCATCAGTGATAGCGGGTTGGGGGTGGCCGGGTCGAACACTGAAGCTTTCTTT	CAISDSGLGVAGSNTEAFF
TRBV14	TRBJ1-1	-	-	TGTGCCAGCAGCCAACCTCGAACAGGGGAAGCTTTCTTT	CASSQPRTGEAFF
TRBV5-5	TRBJ1-1	-	-	TGTGCCAGCAGCGCCGGGGTAGGCGGGAACGCTGAAGCTTTCTTT	CASSAGVGGNAEAFF
TRBV27	TRBJ2-1	-	once	TGTGCCAGCAGTTTTGTGACGGGGGTCACCTACAATGAGCAGTTCTTC	CASSFVTGVTYNEQFF
TRBV7-2	TRBJ1-2	TRBD1	-	TGTGCCAGCAGCCTTACAACCTGGGGACAGGGAAACTATGGCTACACCTTC	CASSLTTWGQGNYGYTF
TRBV5-6	TRBJ1-1	-	-	TGTGCCAGCAGCTTAGGTTCGGGGACTGAAGCTTTCTTT	CASSLGSGTEAFF
TRBV4-1	TRBJ2-7	-	-	TGCGCCAGCAGCCAAGAACGGGGAAGGATCTACGAGCAGTACTTC	CASSQERGRIYEQYF
TRBV7-2	TRBJ1-1	-	few	TGTGCCAGCAGCCATCTCACGGGAGAAGCTTTCTTT	CASSHLTGEAFF
TRBV19	TRBJ1-1	-	-	TGTGCCAGTAGTCTACAGGGCAAGGCTGAAGCTTTCTTT	CASSLQGKAEAFF
TRBV7-2	TRBJ1-5	-	-	TGTGCCAGCAGCTTCCAGGGCGCCAATCAGCCCCAGCATTTT	CASSFQGANQPQHF
TRBV7-8	TRBJ1-5	TRBD1	-	TGTGCCAGCAGCTCAACCAGACAGGGGGAATGGCATTTT	CASSSTRQGEWHF
TRBV2	TRBJ2-1	-	-	TGTGCCAGCAGTGAAGGGCCGATTTACAATGAGCAGTTCTTC	CASSEGPIYNEQFF
TRBV7-9	TRBJ2-2	TRBD1	once	TGTGCCAGCAGCTTAGAAACGAGGGACAGGGTTTGGACCGGGGAGCTGTTTTTT	CASSLETRDRVWTGELFF
TRBV4-3	TRBJ1-6	TRBD1	-	TGCGCCAGCAGCCCGACAGGGGATGGGACGGATTCACCCCTCCACTTT	CASSPTGDGTDSPLHF
TRBV5-1	TRBJ1-1	-	-	TGCGCCAGCAGCTTGGCAGGGCCCCTGCAGGGTGAAGCTTTCTTT	CASSLAGPLQGEAFF
TRBV30	TRBJ1-5	TRBD1	once	TGTGCCTGGAGTCCCGGGGACAGGTCGAATCAGCCCCAGCATTTT	CAWSPGDRSNQPQHF
TRBV6-5	TRBJ1-2	-	once	TGTGCCAGCACCGAGGGGAGGTATGGCTACACCTTC	CASTEGRYGYTF
TRBV18	TRBJ1-1	TRBD1	-	TGTGCCAGCTCACCGAACAGGGGTAACACTGAAGCTTTCTTT	CASSPNRGNTEAFF
TRBV4-3	TRBJ1-5	-	-	TGCGCCAGCAGCCAAGAAGAGGGAGCCGGACAGCCCCAGCATTTT	CASSQEEGAGQPQHF
TRBV6-5	TRBJ2-5	TRBD1	-	TGTGCCAGCAGTTTTACAGGGGGCAAGGAGACCCAGTACTTC	CASSFTGGKETQYF
TRBV28	TRBJ1-2	TRBD1	-	TGTGCCAGCAGTTCGCGACGACAGGGTGGGTATGGCTACACCTTC	CASSSRRQGGYGYTF
TRBV15	TRBJ2-5	TRBD1	once	TGTGCCACCAGCAGAGGACAGGGTGGCTTAGGGCGATGGCAAGAGACCCAGTACTTC	CATSRGQGGLGRWQETQYF
TRBV10-1	TRBJ1-3	-	many	TGCGCCAGCAGCCCCTCAGGGTTTGGAAACACCATATATTTT	CASSPSGFGNTIYF
TRBV5-1	TRBJ1-3	-	-	TGCGCCAGCAGCTTGACAGGATATGGAAACACCATATATTTT	CASSLTGYGNTIYF
TRBV7-2	TRBJ1-1	-	-	TGTGCCAGCACAAGGGGGGGAATGGCTTTCTTT	CASTRGGMAFF
TRBV4-1	TRBJ2-3	TRBD2	-	TGCGCCAGCAGCCGGCGGCTAGCGGGCTTCAGCACAGATACGCAGTATTTT	CASSRRLAGFSTDTQYF
TRBV5-1	TRBJ1-2	TRBD1	-	TGCGCCAGCAGCTTCGGGACAGGGTCCTATGGCTACACCTTC	CASSFGTGSYGYTF
TRBV7-9	TRBJ1-1	-	-	TGTGCCAGCAGCTTAGATCAAACAGGGATCAACACTGAAGCTTTCTTT	CASSLDQTGINTEAFF
TRBV4-2	TRBJ2-2	-	-	TGTGCCAGCAGCCAACCCTTCCCAGGGTCAACCGGGGAGCTGTTTTTT	CASSQPFPGSTGELFF
TRBV19	TRBJ2-7	TRBD2	-	TGTGCCAGTTCAAGGAGCGGGGGGGCTTACGAGCAGTACTTC	CASSRSGGAYEQYF
TRBV12-3/TRBV12-4	TRBJ2-1	-	few	TGTGCCAGCAACCTATACAATGAGCAGTTCTTC	CASNLYNEQFF
TRBV6-1	TRBJ2-5	-	-	TGTGCCAGCAGTGAAGATTACAGTCTCCAAGAGACCCAGTACTTC	CASSEDYSLQETQYF
TRBV19	TRBJ2-3	-	-	TGTGCCAGTAGTATCTCTGGGGGGACAGATACGCAGTATTTT	CASSISGGTDTQYF
TRBV15	TRBJ2-6	-	-	TGTGCCACCAGCAGAGATCCTTCGGGTTACGGGGCCAACGTCCTGACTTTC	CATSRDPSGYGANVLTF
TRBV3-1/TRBV3-2	TRBJ1-1	TRBD1	-	TGTGCCAGCAGCCCGGGACAGATGAACACTGAAGCTTTCTTT	CASSPGQMNTEAFF
TRBV11-2	TRBJ2-1	TRBD2	-	TGTGCCAGCAGCTTAGATTCCGGGACTAGTTCGGTCTTC	CASSLDSGTSSVF
TRBV2	TRBJ2-7	-	-	TGTGCCAGCAGCTTCGGTCCGTTGGAGCAGTACTTC	CASSFGPLEQYF
TRBV4-3	TRBJ2-6	TRBD1	-	TGCGCCAGCAGCCCCCAGACAGGGGGCGCCTCGGTCGGGGCCAACGTCCTGACTTTC	CASSPQTGGASVGANVLTF
TRBV29-1	TRBJ2-2	-	few	TGCAGCGTTGAAGACCCCCGGTCGGGACTCCTAAGCGGGGAGCTGTTTTTT	CSVEDPRSGLLSGELFF
TRBV3-1/TRBV3-2	TRBJ2-3	TRBD1	-	TGTGCCAGCAGCCGGGACAGACGACCAGATACGCAGTATTTT	CASSRDRRPDTQYF
TRBV7-8	TRBJ2-1	-	-	TGTGCCAGCAGCCTTACAGGGTACCATGAGCAGTTCTTC	CASSLTGYHEQFF
TRBV3-1/TRBV3-2	TRBJ2-2	TRBD2	-	TGTGCCAGCAGCCAAGGGGGACTAGCAAGGACCGGGGAGCTGTTTTTT	CASSQGGLARTGELFF
TRBV28	TRBJ1-5	TRBD1	-	TGTGCCAGCAGTCAGGGGGCCCGACAGCCCCAGCATTTT	CASSQGARQPQHF
TRBV30	TRBJ2-7	TRBD1	-	TGTGCCTGGAGCGCGGGACAGGGGACCTACGAGCAGTACTTC	CAWSAGQGTYEQYF
TRBV3-1/TRBV3-2	TRBJ1-6	-	-	TGTGCCAGCAGCCTCCTATCAGAACAGGGTTCACCCCTCCACTTT	CASSLLSEQGSPLHF